This record looks at one TCR beta chain sequence and its context. This clonotype was recorded many times. What this receptor recognizes is not known. It has no much larger one-base neighbor in the sample; base qualities were not kept. TCR alpha and beta CDR3 regions were amplified with the iRepertoire nested amplicon-rescue multiplex PCR (arm-PCR) platform from RNA. One-step reverse transcription and amplification used about 90-450 ng of tissue mRNA or PBMC total RNA as input. Following bead purification, Illumina adapters were added through a secondary multiplex PCR, and the libraries were then gel-purified between 200 and 400 bp. Demultiplexing relied on internal 6-nucleotide barcodes carried by the libraries. Sequencing of the libraries was done on an Illumina MiSeq using 2x220 or 2x250 nucleotide paired-end reads. The original methods were these. FLASH 1.2.11 was used to merge paired reads, and BWA-MEM then aligned the reads to the GRCh37 human genome before TRA and TRB reads were extracted. V and J assignment used an IMGT-derived reference of cassette sequences and CDR3 motifs that included pseudogenes. Reads were translated in three frames, and productive CDR3s were defined as those with a C...FGXG motif and no stop codons. Clonotypes were defined as unique combinations of V-J cassette pair and CDR3 amino acid sequence. Hamming distance filtering was applied to reads, with thresholds set by the sequence error rate of each sample in mapped regions. TCRdb reran the public reads through fastp at Q25 and MiXCR, keeping productive beta chains. Rows are unified per CDR3 protein, each entry keeping the most common DNA and genes. TCRdb, not the authors, supplied the V and J calls. Present in this sample are 300,000 to 450,000 distinct CDR3 sequences, roughly 41% of which were seen just once. The leading ten clones occupy around 13% of the sample.

Surgical brain or tumor specimens were cryofrozen in liquid nitrogen immediately after resection, and peripheral blood cells were collected concurrently. This sample was included in a study of glioma-infiltrating T cells (dated by TCRdb to about 2016). Looking at the study overall: Low-grade gliomas were WHO grade II oligodendrogliomas or astrocytomas, and glioblastomas were WHO grade IV tumors sampled at initial rather than recurrent diagnosis. Before surgery, glioma patients were given dexamethasone for six or fewer days. For blood libraries, the target was 4.5- to 10-fold sequencing coverage of approximately 920,000 peripheral T cells. The study sequenced TCR alpha- and beta-chain repertoires from glioma tissue, from non-neoplastic brain tissue and from matched peripheral blood mononuclear cells. To gauge divergence between tissue and blood T-cell populations, every tissue-infiltrating repertoire was compared against the peripheral blood repertoire from the same patient. Three low-grade glioma patients, several primary glioblastoma patients, and three non-glioma patients who contributed non-neoplastic brain tissue made up the paired cohort.

The research as a whole found: Only a very small number of CDR3 sequences turned up in both tissue and blood, a result put down to high CDR3 diversity combined with limited sampling. A signature set of shared blood CDR3 motifs marked patients with low tissue-blood divergence and was depleted in highly divergent patients. VJ-independent divergence between tissue and blood was below expectation in non-neoplastic patients but above expectation in all gliomas, especially low-grade gliomas. Small numbers underpinned the group comparisons: roughly eight glioblastoma patients, three low-grade glioma patients and three non-neoplastic patients.

Input material: glioma tissue, nonneoplastic brain tissue, or PBMCs (not recorded which). The sequence was obtained from a human donor with low-grade glioma or glioblastoma, undergoing nonglioma brain surgery, or in good health (not recorded which).

The CDR3 reads CASSQEEGNTGELFF. The sequenced DNA is TGTGCCAGCAGCCAAGAGGAGGGCAACACCGGGGAGCTGTTTTTT. The receptor chain draws on TRBV4-2 and TRBJ2-2; TRBD2 is perhaps the D gene, given 6 matching bases. From the cysteine up to the phenylalanine, the CDR3 has a length of 15 residues. CDR3 DNA is the only sequence kept; it has 45 bases, read in frame from the first base. The germline ends are 7 bases apart after V is trimmed by 0 bases and J by 2 bases. The germline V gene yields LGHNA for CDR1 and YNFKEQ for CDR2.